This T cell receptor beta chain was profiled in a study of blood T cells in healthy people across ages. Findings of the study overall: Diversity estimates drawn from one million T cells were deemed underestimates. Per million T cells, the diversity of TCR beta decreased roughly linearly as age advanced.

In regard to this clonotype: The antigen remains unidentified.

The authors ran a second PCR of roughly 6 to 12 cycles using a sample-barcoded 5' primer and a J-beta primer mix. Each TCR beta cDNA got a 12-nucleotide random molecular identifier. Per-sample output comprised a minimum of 3 million paired-end reads containing CDR3. Using its own MiXCR run on the 5' RACE reads, TCRdb lists one record per CDR3 protein. Here the sample spans about 570,000 distinct CDR3 sequences, 27% being singletons. This CDR3 has 15 amino acids. In germline, CDR1 is SGHTA, CDR2 FQGNSA. The specimen was blood. The chain links TRBV7-2 to TRBJ2-5, with 11 nucleotides matching TRBD1. The J call may be faulty, since TRBJ2-7 better matches the DNA end. This TCR was recovered from a woman in her 70s in good health. The CDR3 DNA follows: TGTGCCAGCAGCTCCTTGGGACAGGGGGTTGGCGAGCAGTACTTC. Amino acid sequence: CASSSLGQGVGEQYF.